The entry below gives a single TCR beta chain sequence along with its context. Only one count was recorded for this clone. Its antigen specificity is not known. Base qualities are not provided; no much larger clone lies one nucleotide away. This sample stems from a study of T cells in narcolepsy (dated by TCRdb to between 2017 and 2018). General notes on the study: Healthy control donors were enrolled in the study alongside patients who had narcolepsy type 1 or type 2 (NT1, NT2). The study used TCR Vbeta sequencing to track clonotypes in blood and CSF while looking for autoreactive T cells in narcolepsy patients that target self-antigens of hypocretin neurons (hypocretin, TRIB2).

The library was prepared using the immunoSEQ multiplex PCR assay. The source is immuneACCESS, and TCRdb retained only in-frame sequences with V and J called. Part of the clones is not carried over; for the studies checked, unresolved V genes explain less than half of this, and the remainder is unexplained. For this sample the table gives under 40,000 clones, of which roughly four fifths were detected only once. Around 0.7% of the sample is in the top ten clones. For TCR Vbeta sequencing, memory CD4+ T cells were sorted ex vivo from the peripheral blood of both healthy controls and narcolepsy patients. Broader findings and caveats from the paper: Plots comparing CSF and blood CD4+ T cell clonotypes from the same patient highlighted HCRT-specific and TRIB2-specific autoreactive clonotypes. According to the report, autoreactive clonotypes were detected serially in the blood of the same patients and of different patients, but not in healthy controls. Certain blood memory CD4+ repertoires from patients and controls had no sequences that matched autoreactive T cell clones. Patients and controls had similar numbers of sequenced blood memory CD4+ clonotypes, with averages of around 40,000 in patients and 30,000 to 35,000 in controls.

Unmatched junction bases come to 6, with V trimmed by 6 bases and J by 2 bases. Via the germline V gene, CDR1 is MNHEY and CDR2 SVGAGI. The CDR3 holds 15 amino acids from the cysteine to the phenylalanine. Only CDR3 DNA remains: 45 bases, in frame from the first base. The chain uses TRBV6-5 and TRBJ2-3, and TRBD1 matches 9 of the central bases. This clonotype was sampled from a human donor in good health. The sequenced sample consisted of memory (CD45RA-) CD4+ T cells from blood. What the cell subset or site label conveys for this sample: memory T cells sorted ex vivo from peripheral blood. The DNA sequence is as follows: TGTGCCAGCAGGGGACAGGGTACAGCCACAGATACGCAGTATTTT. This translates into CASRGQGTATDTQYF.